Shown below are 17 T cell receptor beta chains from a single sample sequenced in a study of T cell responses to AZD1222 COVID-19 vaccine. The method was immunoSEQ multiplex PCR; TCRdb's version includes in-frame clones alone and lacks a portion of them. Counted here are 180,000 or so clones, about 86% occurring once; the ten biggest clones make up 6% to 8.5%. This specimen consisted of peripheral blood, obtained on day 0 of AZD1222 vaccination. The source is an adult in good health.

The chain recombines TRBV7-9 with TRBJ2-1, with no clear D. The CDR3 covers 12 residues. Trimming removed 5 bases from V and 9 bases from J, with 11 bases in between. The V gene's germline CDR1 is SEHNR and CDR2 FQNEAQ (reference sequence). The CDR3 DNA reads TGTGCCAGCAGCCTAGGGTGGGGTGAGCAGTTCTTC. Its translation is CASSLGWGEQFF.

This sequence joins TRBV6-5 and TRBJ2-2; TRBD2 matches 7 bases. The germline CDR1 and CDR2 sequences are MNHEY and SVGAGI. Trimming cost V 7 bases and J 5 bases; bases outside gene matches: 10. The CDR3 is made up of 15 amino acids. CDR3 coding DNA: TGTGCCAGCACCAACCTGAGGGGAGGGACCGGGGAGCTGTTTTTT. This encodes CASTNLRGGTGELFF.

V gene TRBV5-1 combines with J gene TRBJ1-1, with D maybe TRBD1 (5 bases). Between the trimmed V and J ends, which lost 2 bases and 3 bases, there was a span of 11 bases. This CDR3 is built from 14 residues. Germline V CDR1 and CDR2: SGHRS, YFSETQ. CDR3 loop: CASSFSGFDTEAFF. Written as DNA, the CDR3 is TGCGCCAGCAGCTTTTCAGGGTTCGACACTGAAGCTTTCTTT. Filled out from reference TRBV5-1 and TRBJ1-1, the complete variable domain reads KAGVTQTPRYLIKTRGQQVTLSCSPISGHRSVSWYQQTPGQGLQFLFEYFSETQRNKGNFPGRFSGRQFSNSRSEMNVSTLELGDSALYLCASSFSGFDTEAFFGQGTRLTVV.

This chain connects TRBV19 to TRBJ1-1; D is unclear. Between the trimmed V and J ends, which lost 7 bases and 5 bases, there was a span of 17 bases. The germline CDR1 and CDR2 sequences are LNHDA and SQIVND (reference sequence). The CDR3 totals 14 residues. The chain's CDR3 is CASKDLGLETEAFF. The CDR3 coding sequence is TGTGCCAGTAAGGACCTAGGGTTGGAAACTGAAGCTTTCTTT.

This chain connects TRBV19 to TRBJ1-1; D call uncertain. This CDR3 region has 13 residues. Trimming removed 2 bases at V and 1 base at J, with 5 bases between. Germline CDR1 reads LNHDA; CDR2 reads SQIVND (reference sequence). DNA of the CDR3: TGTGCCAGTAGTATAACGGGGAACACTGAAGCTTTCTTT. It specifies CASSITGNTEAFF.

The rearrangement uses TRBV5-6 and TRBJ2-7, with D possibly matching TRBD1 (5 bases). Germline V gives CDR1 SGHDT, CDR2 YYEEEE. Trimming shortened V by 5 bases and J by 1 base, and 13 bases separated the two germline ends. The CDR3 extends over 14 amino acids. The CDR3 here is CASSPTVTSYEQYF. CDR3 sequence (DNA): TGTGCCAGCAGTCCGACAGTGACTTCCTACGAGCAGTACTTC.

This chain connects TRBV5-1 to TRBJ1-2, with a possible D match to TRBD1 (6 bases). The CDR3 contains 15 residues. V was pared by 4 bases and J by 4 bases, with 17 bases between. CDR1 and CDR2 (germline): SGHRS, YFSETQ. The CDR3 protein is CASSIGQRPVYGYTF. CDR3 sequence (DNA): TGCGCCAGCAGCATAGGACAGCGACCCGTCTATGGCTACACCTTC.

The rearrangement joins TRBV4-3 to TRBJ2-3; 7 nucleotides line up with TRBD2. Germline-derived CDR1 and CDR2 are LGHNA and YSLEER. The ends lost 4 bases at V and 7 bases at J; junction bases unmatched: 11. The length of the CDR3 is 15 residues. CDR3: CASSPTQAGEHTQYF. The CDR3 nucleotides read TGCGCCAGCAGCCCGACACAGGCGGGGGAACATACGCAGTATTTT.

This clone was seen a handful of times. This rearrangement joins TRBV5-4 to TRBJ2-2; 7 nucleotides align to TRBD1. The CDR3 loop spans 15 amino acids. Germline V CDR1 and CDR2: SGHNT, YYREEE (reference sequence). The ends lost 4 bases at V and 1 base at J; junction bases unmatched: 4. CDR3 nucleotide sequence: TGTGCCAGCAGCCGGGACAGCCTGAACACCGGGGAGCTGTTTTTT. Translating it yields CASSRDSLNTGELFF.

The chain recombines TRBV27 with TRBJ1-1; TRBD1 matches 7 bases. The CDR3 length is 17 residues. After removal of 5 bases from V and 3 bases from J, the junction contained 15 bases not matched to a gene. Germline V gene lookup returns CDR1 MNHEY and CDR2 SMNVEV (reference sequence). CDR3 DNA: TGTGCCAGCAGTCCCAACATTTACAGGGGTGTGGACACTGAAGCTTTCTTT. This encodes CASSPNIYRGVDTEAFF.

This chain joins TRBV7-2 and TRBJ1-4; D remains ambiguous. V was shortened by 1 base and J by 7 bases, with 10 bases between the two germline ends. The CDR3 spans 14 residues. Germline CDR1 and CDR2: SGHTA and FQGNSA. CDR3 nucleotides: TGTGCCAGCAGCTTAGAGGCTTGGGGTGAAAAACTGTTTTTT. As protein: CASSLEAWGEKLFF.

This clone was detected once. The chain combines TRBV5-4 with TRBJ1-1, with 8 bases lining up with TRBD1. Germline CDR1 SGHNT, CDR2 YYREEE (reference sequence). V shed 1 base and J 5 bases; nucleotides not matched to a gene: 13. The CDR3 has 17 amino acids. The CDR3 DNA reads as TGTGCCAGCAGCTTGCCCCGGACGGGGACAGGACGTACTGAAGCTTTCTTT. Protein: CASSLPRTGTGRTEAFF.

The chain employs TRBV21-1 and TRBJ2-3; the table's D call TRBD2 went unverified against the DNA. TRBV21-1 is a pseudogene. This CDR3 spans 15 amino acids. The CDR3 loop reads CASSKRAGGTDTQYF. The CDR3 DNA reads as TGTGCCAGCAGCAAAAGAGCGGGGGGCACAGATACGCAGTATTTT.

The V gene is TRBV14, the J gene TRBJ1-2; D not certain. This CDR3 is 11 amino acids long. Trimming removed 0 bases at V and 6 bases at J, with 2 bases between. Germline V gene sequence: CDR1 SGHDN, CDR2 FVKESK. The CDR3 sequence is CASSQDHGYTF. CDR3 coding DNA: TGTGCCAGCAGCCAAGATCATGGCTACACCTTC.

This sequence joins TRBV7-6 and TRBJ1-1, with no clear D. V dropped 3 bases and J dropped 11 bases, with 10 bases sitting between them. The CDR3 runs to 11 residues. Per germline, CDR1 SGHVS and CDR2 FNYEAQ. CDR3 nucleotides: TGTGCCAGCAGCTTGATGTCAGGCGCTTTCTTT. Its translation is CASSLMSGAFF. Combining the CDR3 with reference TRBV7-6 and TRBJ1-1 gives the whole variable domain GAGVSQSPRYKVTKRGQDVALRCDPISGHVSLYWYRQALGQGPEFLTYFNYEAQQDKSGLPNDRFSAERPEGSISTLTIQRTEQRDSAMYRCASSLMSGAFFGQGTRLTVV.

J is TRBJ2-3 and V is TRBV6-4; TRBD2 aligns across 11 bases. Per germline, CDR1 MRHNA and CDR2 SNTAGT. J lost 2 bases, V lost 0 bases, and 1 base had no gene match. The CDR3 runs 16 residues. The CDR3 DNA reads as TGTGCCAGCAGTGACTCTAGCGGGGGGGCCACAGATACGCAGTATTTT. Translation gives CASSDSSGGATDTQYF.

The rearrangement links TRBV24-1 to TRBJ1-2, with a weak D call TRBD1 (6 bases). CDR1 KGHDR and CDR2 SFDVKD come from the germline V gene. The CDR3 extends over 17 amino acids. V shed 3 bases and J shed 0 bases, with 16 bases lying between them. CDR3 in amino acids: CATSDPRTGNSNYGYTF. In nucleotides, the CDR3 is TGTGCCACCAGTGATCCACGTACAGGGAATTCTAACTATGGCTACACCTTC.